Listed here are 16 T cell receptor beta chains from one sample, sequenced in a study of PD-L1 blockade in urothelial cancer. The time point: peripheral blood 6 weeks after treatment start. Sequenced by immunoSEQ multiplex PCR; TCRdb stores in-frame clones only, minus some. Of just over 40,000 clones in the sample, approximately 81% are singletons; the top ten hold 2.6%. Source: PBMCs, taken around atezolizumab (anti-PD-L1) treatment. The receptors shown here come from a man in his 70s with urothelial cancer.

The chain recombines TRBV20-1 with TRBJ2-1; D is undetermined. Germline CDR1 is DFQATT and CDR2 is SNEGSKA (reference sequence). There are 11 residues in the CDR3. The germline V and J ends were trimmed by 4 bases and 10 bases, with 11 bases remaining between them. The CDR3 bases are TGCAGTGCTACTCCCAGCAGGGAGCAGTTCTTC. Residues: CSATPSREQFF.

The chain employs TRBV6-1 and TRBJ1-1; TRBD1 is a possible D gene (5 bases). Germline CDR1 and CDR2: MNHNS and SASEGT. V was clipped by 3 bases and J by 0 bases, with 11 bases between them. This CDR3 has 15 amino acids. The CDR3, as DNA: TGTGCCAGCAGTGATGGGGCAGCTTTGAACACTGAAGCTTTCTTT. Its translation: CASSDGAALNTEAFF.

CDR3 sequence reads: CASSETQGRRPQHF. CDR3 in DNA: TGTGCCAGCAGTGAAACGCAGGGGCGACGGCCCCAGCATTTT. The chain carries TRBV2 and TRBJ1-5; TRBD1 might be the D (6 bases). The CDR3 has 14 residues. Trimming took off 2 bases at V and 9 bases at J, with 14 bases between the two ends. Germline V gene sequence: CDR1 SNHLY, CDR2 FYNNEI. Full variable domain (outside the CDR3, taken from reference TRBV2 and TRBJ1-5): EPEVTQTPSHQVTQMGQEVILRCVPISNHLYFYWYRQILGQKVEFLVSFYNNEISEKSEIFDDQFSVERPDGSNFTLKIRSTKLEDSAMYFCASSETQGRRPQHFGDGTRLSIL.

The chain carries TRBV27 and TRBJ2-7; TRBD2 aligns across 8 bases. V trimming: 3 bases; J trimming: 9 bases; junction bases outside the gene matches: 16. The CDR3 sequence is 16 residues long. Germline V lookup: CDR1 MNHEY, CDR2 SMNVEV (reference sequence). The CDR3 reads CASSFYSGAGREGQYF. The CDR3 DNA reads as TGTGCCAGCAGTTTCTATTCCGGGGCCGGGAGGGAGGGGCAGTACTTC.

The rearrangement links TRBV7-8 to TRBJ1-1; the match to TRBD1 covers 7 bases. With V trimmed by 6 bases and J by 1 base, 5 bases remained unmatched. The length of the CDR3 is 14 residues. The germline gives CDR1 SGHVS, CDR2 FQNEAQ. CDR3 sequence reads: CASRPGTENTEAFF. In nucleotides, the CDR3 is TGTGCCAGCAGACCCGGGACAGAGAACACTGAAGCTTTCTTT. Variable domain in full (rest from reference TRBV7-8 and TRBJ1-1): GAGVSQSPRYKVAKRGQDVALRCDPISGHVSLFWYQQALGQGPEFLTYFQNEAQLDKSGLPSDRFFAERPEGSVSTLKIQRTQQEDSAVYLCASRPGTENTEAFFGQGTRLTVV.

The V call is TRBV7-2, the J call TRBJ2-5; the D gene is possibly TRBD1 (6 bases). The V gene lost 1 base and the J gene lost 5 bases, with 17 bases spanning the gap. Germline loops: CDR1 SGHTA, CDR2 FQGNSA. The CDR3 covers 16 residues. The CDR3 is CASSLVPTGSRETQYF. DNA of the CDR3: TGTGCCAGCAGCTTAGTTCCCACAGGGAGTAGGGAGACCCAGTACTTC.

The CDR3, as DNA: TGTGCCAGCAGCTTAGCTTCTAGCGGGATCTATGAGCAGTTCTTC. This gives the protein CASSLASSGIYEQFF. The chain recombines TRBV7-2 with TRBJ2-1; 9 bases are a match to TRBD2. The V segment lost 0 bases and the J segment 8 bases; nucleotides outside the gene matches: 5. CDR3 size: 15 residues. CDR1 is SGHTA, CDR2 FQGNSA, per germline.

The chain is built from TRBV6-1 and TRBJ1-5, with D perhaps matching TRBD1 (6 bases). V lost 6 bases to trimming and J lost 6 bases, with 18 bases between them. Germline CDR1 reads MNHNS; CDR2 reads SASEGT. The CDR3 has 15 amino acids. The CDR3 protein is CASSPRRGGGQPQHF. The CDR3 DNA reads as TGTGCCAGCAGCCCCCGCAGGGGCGGGGGTCAGCCCCAGCATTTT.

The chain carries TRBV6-5 and TRBJ2-2; 9 bases are shared with TRBD1. V trimming: 5 bases; J trimming: 4 bases; junction bases outside the gene matches: 5. The CDR3 is 15 residues long. The germline CDR1 and CDR2 sequences are MNHEY and SVGAGI. This chain's CDR3 is CASSRTGEFTGELFF. CDR3 DNA: TGTGCCAGCAGTAGGACAGGGGAATTCACCGGGGAGCTGTTTTTT.

This chain links TRBV9 with TRBJ1-2, with 10 bases matching TRBD1. CDR1 is SGDLS and CDR2 is YYNGEE in the germline V gene. V shed 4 bases and J 4 bases; nucleotides not matched to a gene: 1. The CDR3 runs 13 residues. For the CDR3, the DNA is TGTGCCAGCAGCAGGGACAGGGGCTATGGCTACACCTTC. It specifies CASSRDRGYGYTF.

The V and J genes are TRBV6-7 and TRBJ1-5; maybe TRBD1 (6 bases). TRBV6-7 is placed among ORFs of uncertain function. CDR3 length: 16 residues. V was clipped by 7 bases and J by 3 bases, with 19 bases between them. The CDR3 DNA follows: TGTGCCAGCACAAAACCAGTTACAGGGTCCAATCAGCCCCAGCATTTT. This gives the protein CASTKPVTGSNQPQHF.

This chain's CDR3 is CASSLNRGNTGELFF. The CDR3 DNA reads as TGTGCCAGCAGCTTAAACAGGGGGAACACCGGGGAGCTGTTTTTT. V gene TRBV5-5 combines with J gene TRBJ2-2; TRBD1 aligns across 7 bases. There are 15 residues in the CDR3. With V trimmed by 2 bases and J by 1 base, 2 bases remained unmatched. Germline V gene data show CDR1 as SGHKS and CDR2 as YYEKEE (reference sequence).

The chain recombines TRBV6-6 with TRBJ2-5; 8 bases are a match to TRBD1. The CDR3 length is 13 residues. Trimming removed 6 bases from V and 5 bases from J; junction bases left unmatched: 5. Looked up from germline, CDR1 is MNHNY and CDR2 is SVGAGI (reference sequence). CDR3 residues: CASRPTGVETQYF. CDR3 DNA: TGTGCCAGCAGACCGACAGGGGTTGAGACCCAGTACTTC.

This clone was detected only a few times. The chain carries TRBV6-4 and TRBJ2-7; the D gene is possibly TRBD1 (6 bases). Germline CDR1 MRHNA, CDR2 SNTAGT. This CDR3 contains 17 residues. The V and J ends lost 6 bases and 2 bases respectively, with 23 bases between them. The CDR3 protein is CASRGVKGHLNPYEQYF. In nucleotides, the CDR3 is TGTGCCAGCAGGGGGGTGAAGGGACACCTTAATCCCTACGAGCAGTACTTC.

This clone has more than one count but fewer than ten. The rearrangement uses TRBV28 and TRBJ1-5; unclear D gene. Germline V gives CDR1 MDHEN, CDR2 SYDVKM. V shed 7 bases and J shed 5 bases, with 12 bases lying between them. The CDR3 is 13 amino acids. The CDR3 region has the DNA TGTGCCAGCACCCCCGGGTTGTATCAGCCCCAGCATTTT. The encoded protein is CASTPGLYQPQHF.

V gene TRBV25-1 combines with J gene TRBJ2-7; 7 bases are a match to TRBD2. With V trimmed by 4 bases and J by 7 bases, 13 bases remained unmatched. The CDR3 loop spans 15 amino acids. In germline, CDR1 is MGHDK, CDR2 SYGVNS. The CDR3 DNA sequence: TGTGCCAGCAGTGGATCCTACGGGAGGCCGGGGGAGCAGTACTTC. Protein product: CASSGSYGRPGEQYF.